A selection of T cell receptor beta chains follows, all from one sample in a study of blood T cells in healthy people across ages. TCRdb ran MiXCR on the 5' RACE reads and lists one entry per CDR3 protein. Seen here are 1,500,000 or so distinct CDR3 sequences, approximately 39% observed once, and the top ten hold about 3.8%. Sequencing was done on a sample of blood. The receptors originated from a woman between 18 and 30 years old in good health. The CDR3 runs from the conserved cysteine through the conserved F or W. The D gene is left open where the match is weak. Expanded clones are given a class, and other clones once, few, many or no size at all.

v_gene	abundance	d_gene	j_gene	CDR3nt	CDR3aa
TRBV7-9	-	-	TRBJ2-4	TGTGCCAGCAGCTTAGGGGACATAGCCAAAAACATTCAGTACTTC	CASSLGDIAKNIQYF
TRBV20-1	few	-	TRBJ2-3	TGCAGTGCTAGAGATCGCCTAGTCCCAGATACGCAGTATTTT	CSARDRLVPDTQYF
TRBV9	-	TRBD2	TRBJ2-1	TGTGCCAGCAGCAAACCGACTAGCGGGATCAACAATGAGCAGTTCTTC	CASSKPTSGINNEQFF
TRBV11-2	-	-	TRBJ2-1	TGTGCCAGCAGCTCGTTTAAGAGACTAATAAATGAGCAGTTCTTC	CASSSFKRLINEQFF
TRBV15	few	-	TRBJ1-2	TGTGCCACCAGCAGAGATACAGCGGGAGACTATGGCTACACCTTC	CATSRDTAGDYGYTF
TRBV21-1	-	-	TRBJ2-3	TGTGCCAGCAGCGGTCGGACAGGGACTAGCACAGATACGCAGTATTTT	CASSGRTGTSTDTQYF
TRBV27	-	-	TRBJ2-1	TGTGCCAGCAGTTTAGGACTGGGAGTGTTTCACGAGCAGTTCTTC	CASSLGLGVFHEQFF
TRBV7-2	-	TRBD2	TRBJ2-1	TGTGCCAGCACCCCGGGGACTAGCGGGAGAAATGAGCAGTTCTTC	CASTPGTSGRNEQFF
TRBV10-3	few	-	TRBJ2-7	TGTGCCATCAGGGAGACAGGAATTATCTACGAGCAGTACTTC	CAIRETGIIYEQYF
TRBV7-2	-	-	TRBJ1-2	TGTGCCAGCAGCTTCATAGGAGGAGGAGATGGCTACACCTTC	CASSFIGGGDGYTF
TRBV29-1	-	TRBD1	TRBJ1-2	TGCAGCGTCCTGACAGGGGGAGATGGCTACACCTTC	CSVLTGGDGYTF
TRBV7-9	-	TRBD2	TRBJ2-3	TGTGCCAGCGGACCGGGACTAGCGGGCCCCACAGATACGCAGTATTTT	CASGPGLAGPTDTQYF
TRBV28	few	-	TRBJ2-7	TGTGCCAGCAGTGACCCAGGGGGGTTGGGGTACGAGCAGTACTTC	CASSDPGGLGYEQYF
TRBV7-2	-	-	TRBJ1-5	TGTGCCAGCAGCTTAGGTCTGGGACGGCTTAGTCAGCCCCAGCATTTT	CASSLGLGRLSQPQHF
TRBV7-2	once	TRBD2	TRBJ2-3	TGTGCCAGCAGGCAAGGGAGTAGCGGGGAGCCGTATACGCAGTATTTT	CASRQGSSGEPYTQYF
TRBV12-3/TRBV12-4	few	-	TRBJ2-2	TGTGCCAGCAGTTTCCCAGGGTTGACGGCCGGGGAGCTGTTTTTT	CASSFPGLTAGELFF
TRBV28	-	TRBD1	TRBJ1-1	TGTGCCAGCAGTTTCGGTGACAGGGGGATAATCGGGGCTGAAGCTTTCTTT	CASSFGDRGIIGAEAFF
TRBV3-1	few	-	TRBJ2-7	TGTGCCAGCAGCCAAGGTCCGATTTACGAGCAGTACTTC	CASSQGPIYEQYF
TRBV2	-	TRBD1	TRBJ2-1	TGTGCCAGCAGTAGACAGGGGGCCCAGTACAATGAGCAGTTCTTC	CASSRQGAQYNEQFF
TRBV7-9	once	TRBD1	TRBJ2-5	TGTGCCAGCAGCTTAGCACAGGGGTTCCAAGAGACCCAGTACTTC	CASSLAQGFQETQYF
TRBV5-1	-	-	TRBJ2-1	TGCGCCAGCAGCTTAGCTTGGCAGGGTACGGAAAATGAGCAGTTCTTC	CASSLAWQGTENEQFF
TRBV4-1	-	-	TRBJ1-6	TGCGCCAGCAGCCAAGGACCGAGCGGGGCGGGGATACGGAATTCACCCCTCCACTTT	CASSQGPSGAGIRNSPLHF
TRBV7-2	few	-	TRBJ1-2	TGTGCCAGCAGTAAACCCCCCACAGATACCTATGGCTACACCTTC	CASSKPPTDTYGYTF
TRBV27	-	TRBD1	TRBJ1-5	TGTGCCAGCAGTTTATTCCAGGGGGCTAGCAATCAGCCCCAGCATTTT	CASSLFQGASNQPQHF
TRBV15	few	-	TRBJ2-3	TGTGCCACCAGCAGAGAGAATATAGCGACAGATACGCAGTATTTT	CATSRENIATDTQYF
TRBV7-6	once	-	TRBJ1-2	TGTGCCAGCAGCCCGATGCAGGGGATTGCTAACTATGGCTACACCTTC	CASSPMQGIANYGYTF
TRBV6-2/TRBV6-3	few	TRBD2	TRBJ2-1	TGTGCCAGCAGTTACTCCTTAGCGGGGGGTCCTTCGGGGTCCTACAATGAGCAGTTCTTC	CASSYSLAGGPSGSYNEQFF
TRBV7-2	few	-	TRBJ2-1	TGTGCCAGCAGCCTAATCCAGAATGAGCAGTTCTTC	CASSLIQNEQFF